This TCR beta chain was found in a study of shared clonotypes between healthy human individuals. Only in-frame clones appear in the TCRdb table, and some are missing; sequencing was by immunoSEQ multiplex PCR. The sample consists of some 470,000 clones, 76% of them appearing once. V was trimmed by 5 bases and J by 11 bases, leaving 21 bases between them. The CDR3 extends over 14 amino acids. CDR1 MDHEN and CDR2 SYDVKM come from the germline V gene. This clone was seen only a few times. Sequencing used PBMCs. This receptor was taken from a woman aged 40-49 years in good health. Some clones in this sample may be carry-over from other donors' samples. The chain recombines TRBV28 with TRBJ2-5; D is perhaps TRBD1 or TRBD2 (5 bases each). The CDR3 nucleotides read TGTGCCAGCAGTATCCGGGACCGCAATAGTGAGCAGTACTTC. It specifies CASSIRDRNSEQYF.